These 31 T cell receptor beta chains were sequenced from one sample in a study of CD8 T cells in ankylosing spondylitis. In TCRdb, the 5' RACE reads were re-called with MiXCR into one record per CDR3 protein. The table includes some 240,000 distinct CDR3 sequences, 15% to 20% detected once. Material: blood, either unsorted or a sorted T cell fraction (not recorded which). The receptors here all came from a male donor with ankylosing spondylitis or in good health (not recorded which).

This clonotype was detected only a few times. The chain carries TRBV6-2 or TRBV6-3 and TRBJ2-7, with 12 bases that match TRBD2. CDR3 size: 19 residues. CDR1 and CDR2 from the germline V gene are MNHEY and SVGEGT. With V trimmed by 2 bases and J by 4 bases, 15 bases remained unmatched. The CDR3 DNA sequence: TGTGCCAGCAGTTACATGACTAGCGGGAGATCTTTGGACCAATACGAGCAGTACTTC. Protein sequence: CASSYMTSGRSLDQYEQYF.

The gene calls are TRBV4-2 and TRBJ2-7; possibly TRBD2 for D (6 bases). Between the trimmed V and J ends, which lost 3 bases and 4 bases, there was a span of 16 bases. The CDR3 has 15 residues. CDR1 and CDR2 (germline): LGHNA, YNFKEQ. The CDR3: CASSHPGLVEYEQYF. The CDR3 DNA follows: TGTGCCAGCAGCCACCCGGGACTCGTCGAGTACGAGCAGTACTTC.

The rearrangement joins TRBV30 to TRBJ2-1; 12 nucleotides align to TRBD2. V gave up 5 bases and J gave up 8 bases; unmatched junction bases: 7. The CDR3 is 14 residues long. The V gene's germline CDR1 is GTSNPN and CDR2 SVGIG (reference sequence). CDR3 in amino acids: CAWQRTSGIDEQFF. The CDR3, as DNA: TGTGCCTGGCAGCGGACTAGCGGGATCGATGAGCAGTTCTTC.

This clonotype was counted between two and nine times. The CDR3 is CASLQSTDTQYF. Written as DNA, the CDR3 is TGTGCCAGCTTACAGAGCACAGATACGCAGTATTTT. The gene calls are TRBV2 and TRBJ2-3; D gene unclear. The CDR3 is made up of 12 amino acids. V was clipped by 8 bases and J by 0 bases, with 6 bases between them. Germline CDR1 SNHLY, CDR2 FYNNEI.

This clonotype was recorded at least ten times. The J gene is TRBJ2-1, the V gene TRBV6-4; no firm D call. This CDR3 is 12 amino acids long. V lost 0 bases, J lost 6 bases, and 3 bases lay in between. Germline CDR1 MRHNA, CDR2 SNTAGT. CDR3 bases: TGTGCCAGCAGTGACTCGTTCAATGAGCAGTTCTTC. It is translated as CASSDSFNEQFF.

This clonotype was detected ten times or more. The chain uses TRBV29-1 and TRBJ2-3; no clear D gene. Germline V gene lookup returns CDR1 SQVTM and CDR2 ANQGSEA. V was clipped by 8 bases and J by 2 bases, with 14 bases between them. The CDR3 length is 13 residues. CDR3 in amino acids: CSIPDPDTDTQYF. CDR3 coding DNA: TGCAGCATCCCGGACCCGGACACAGATACGCAGTATTTT.

This clonotype was observed a few times. This rearrangement joins TRBV5-5 to TRBJ2-1, with unresolved D. The V end was cut by 7 bases, the J end by 4 bases, with 18 bases between. The CDR3 length is 15 residues. Germline-derived CDR1 and CDR2 are SGHKS and YYEKEE (reference sequence). The CDR3 coding sequence is TGTGCCAGCCAACCCAGGCCAGAGTCGTACAATGAGCAGTTCTTC. This gives the protein CASQPRPESYNEQFF.

This clonotype has only a few counts. The J gene is TRBJ2-2, the V gene TRBV7-9; no clear D. Trimming took off 2 bases at V and 1 base at J, with 5 bases between the two ends. Germline V gene sequence: CDR1 SEHNR, CDR2 FQNEAQ (reference sequence). The CDR3 runs to 14 residues. The DNA of the CDR3 is TGTGCCAGCAGCTTATCGGAGAACACCGGGGAGCTGTTTTTT. Encoded protein: CASSLSENTGELFF. The full variable domain, in which reference TRBV7-9 and TRBJ2-2 provide the parts outside the CDR3, is DTGVSQNPRHKITKRGQNVTFRCDPISEHNRLYWYRQTLGQGPEFLTYFQNEAQLEKSRLLSDRFSAERPKGSFSTLEIQRTEQGDSAMYLCASSLSENTGELFFGEGSRLTVL.

This chain joins TRBV29-1 and TRBJ1-5, with TRBD1 matching over 7 bases. The junction had 3 bases not matched to a gene; V was cut back by 6 bases and J by 1 base. Germline lookup yields CDR1 SQVTM and CDR2 ANQGSEA. The CDR3 covers 13 residues. The CDR3 DNA follows: TGCAGCGTAGGACAGGAGAGCAATCAGCCCCAGCATTTT. Residues: CSVGQESNQPQHF.

The rearrangement joins TRBV6-2 or TRBV6-3 to TRBJ2-6; 8 bases fit TRBD2. Germline CDR1 is MNHEY and CDR2 is SVGEGT. V dropped 7 bases and J dropped 0; count of bases not matched to a gene: 2. The CDR3 extends over 15 amino acids. CDR3 DNA sequence: TGTGCCAGCACCGGGAGGGCCTCTGGGGCCAACGTCCTGACTTTC. Translation gives CASTGRASGANVLTF.

The chain employs TRBV7-8 and TRBJ2-1, with D unresolved. This CDR3 region has 17 residues. Germline V CDR1 and CDR2: SGHVS, FQNEAQ. Trimming removed 1 base at V and 4 bases at J, with 17 bases between. CDR3 amino acids: CASSLEWVGYTYNEQFF. CDR3 sequence (DNA): TGTGCCAGCAGCTTAGAATGGGTAGGATACACATACAATGAGCAGTTCTTC.

This clonotype came up a few times. The rearrangement uses TRBV3-1 and TRBJ2-1, with TRBD2 identical over 10 bases. The CDR3 contains 20 residues. Germline V CDR1 and CDR2: LGHDT, YNNKEL (reference sequence). Trimming removed 0 bases from V and 9 bases from J; junction bases left unmatched: 20. CDR3 protein: CASSQEIHRGILAGEAEQFF. CDR3 sequence (DNA): TGTGCCAGCAGCCAAGAAATACACAGGGGGATTCTAGCGGGAGAAGCTGAGCAGTTCTTC.

This clonotype was recorded a few times. The rearrangement uses TRBV7-8 and TRBJ2-7; D is possibly TRBD2 (5 bases). Trimming cost V 2 bases and J 0 bases, with 11 bases left between them. The CDR3 consists of 15 residues. CDR1 SGHVS and CDR2 FQNEAQ come from the germline V gene. CDR3 in amino acids: CASSLSRGPSYEQYF. The CDR3 DNA sequence: TGTGCCAGCAGCTTATCCCGGGGTCCCTCCTACGAGCAGTACTTC.

In this sample, this clonotype turned up a few times. V usage is TRBV9 and J usage is TRBJ1-1, with 10 bases lining up with TRBD1. Germline V gene data show CDR1 as SGDLS and CDR2 as YYNGEE. The V segment lost 3 bases and the J segment 4 bases; nucleotides outside the gene matches: 3. CDR3 size: 14 residues. CDR3 sequence (DNA): TGTGCCAGCAGCGATGGGACAGGGGCCACTGAAGCTTTCTTT. Its translation is CASSDGTGATEAFF.

This clonotype was recorded a few times. The rearrangement links TRBV4-1 to TRBJ2-3; D possibly corresponds to TRBD1 (5 bases). CDR1 and CDR2 (germline): MGHRA, YSYEKL. The CDR3 consists of 15 residues. Trimming removed 3 bases at V and 1 base at J, with 11 bases between. The DNA of the CDR3 is TGCGCCAGCAGCCAGGGGCAGGGCGGCACAGATACGCAGTATTTT. Amino acid sequence: CASSQGQGGTDTQYF.

The chain joins TRBV12-3 or TRBV12-4 to TRBJ2-1; tentative D call: TRBD1 (6 bases). V was shortened by 5 bases and J by 8 bases, with 13 bases between the two germline ends. The CDR3 totals 13 residues. CDR3: CASSATGLDEQFF. The CDR3 region has the DNA TGTGCCAGCAGTGCCACAGGGCTGGATGAGCAGTTCTTC.

The table lists this clonotype with a few counts. The rearrangement uses TRBV4-3 and TRBJ1-2; 12 positions agree with TRBD1. The germline V gene encodes CDR1 LGHNA and CDR2 YSLEER. V lost 0 bases, J lost 2 bases, and 7 bases stayed unmatched. There are 18 residues in the CDR3. The CDR3 sequence is CASSQDRGTGGDNYGYTF. Written as DNA, the CDR3 is TGCGCCAGCAGCCAAGATCGGGGGACAGGGGGCGACAACTATGGCTACACCTTC.

This clonotype has only a few counts. The V gene is TRBV2, the J gene TRBJ2-7; the match to TRBD2 covers 10 bases. Germline V gene lookup returns CDR1 SNHLY and CDR2 FYNNEI. This CDR3 comprises 18 residues. V gave up 6 bases and J gave up 5 bases; unmatched junction bases: 19. The CDR3 sequence: CASRGNLASGSIVDEQYF. The CDR3 DNA reads as TGTGCCAGCAGGGGAAACCTGGCTAGCGGGAGTATCGTAGACGAGCAGTACTTC.

This clonotype appeared a few times. The J gene is TRBJ1-2, the V gene TRBV29-1; D possibly corresponds to TRBD1 (6 bases). V gave up 4 bases and J gave up 8 bases, with 14 bases separating them. CDR1 is SQVTM and CDR2 is ANQGSEA in the germline V gene. CDR3 length equals 12 residues. The CDR3 here is CSVVGGRGGYTF. CDR3 in DNA: TGCAGCGTTGTGGGGGGCAGAGGCGGCTACACCTTC.

Only a few counts were recorded for this clonotype. This rearrangement joins TRBV9 to TRBJ2-7, with 13 positions matching TRBD2. The CDR3 loop spans 16 amino acids. The V gene's germline CDR1 is SGDLS and CDR2 YYNGEE. The trim removed 3 bases at V and 2 bases at J, leaving 5 bases unmatched. The CDR3: CASSASTSGRPYEQYF. CDR3 in DNA: TGTGCCAGCAGCGCCTCGACTAGCGGGAGGCCCTACGAGCAGTACTTC.

V and J are TRBV11-2 and TRBJ2-7; 7 bases match TRBD1. The CDR3 has 15 residues. CDR1 and CDR2 (germline): SGHAT, FQNNGV. V trimming: 5 bases; J trimming: 0 bases; junction bases outside the gene matches: 7. The CDR3 loop is CASSQGQHSSYEQYF. The CDR3 DNA reads as TGTGCCAGCAGCCAGGGACAGCATAGCTCCTACGAGCAGTACTTC. Using reference TRBV11-2 and TRBJ2-7 for the parts outside the CDR3, the full variable domain is EAGVAQSPRYKIIEKRQSVAFWCNPISGHATLYWYQQILGQGPKLLIQFQNNGVVDDSQLPKDRFSAERLKGVDSTLKIQPAKLEDSAVYLCASSQGQHSSYEQYFGPGTRLTVT.

The rearrangement joins TRBV20-1 to TRBJ1-6, with D unresolved. Germline V lookup: CDR1 DFQATT, CDR2 SNEGSKA (reference sequence). V lost 0 bases, J lost 5 bases, and 5 bases lay in between. This CDR3 comprises 13 residues. This CDR3 reads CSARDEDNSPLHF. CDR3 bases: TGCAGTGCTAGAGATGAAGATAATTCACCCCTCCACTTT.

This clonotype was seen repeatedly, ten times or more. The CDR3 DNA follows: TGCAGCGCACCGGATATGAACACTGAAGCTTTCTTT. This sequence encodes CSAPDMNTEAFF. J is TRBJ1-1 and V is TRBV29-1; the D is unclear. The CDR3 has 12 residues. V lost 7 bases and J lost 0, with 9 bases in between. The V gene's germline CDR1 is SQVTM and CDR2 ANQGSEA. The full variable domain, rest sourced from reference TRBV29-1 and TRBJ1-1, is SAVISQKPSRDICQRGTSLTIQCQVDSQVTMMFWYRQQPGQSLTLIATANQGSEATYESGFVIDKFPISRPNLTFSTLTVSNMSPEDSSIYLCSAPDMNTEAFFGQGTRLTVV.

Only a few counts were recorded for this clonotype. The V and J genes are TRBV20-1 and TRBJ2-1; 12 nucleotides align to TRBD2. The CDR3 is made up of 17 amino acids. The germline V gene encodes CDR1 DFQATT and CDR2 SNEGSKA (reference sequence). Trimming removed 6 bases from V and 7 bases from J; junction bases left unmatched: 16. CDR3 protein: CSADETHNGLAGNEQFF. CDR3 DNA sequence: TGCAGTGCCGATGAAACCCACAACGGACTAGCGGGAAATGAGCAGTTCTTC.

In this sample, this clonotype turned up many times. The genes are TRBV20-1 and TRBJ2-1; TRBD2 matches at 7 bases. Germline-derived CDR1 and CDR2 are DFQATT and SNEGSKA (reference sequence). V lost 6 bases, J lost 6 bases, and 11 bases stayed unmatched. This CDR3 is 14 amino acids long. The chain's CDR3 is CSANGLAALNEQFF. For the CDR3, the DNA is TGCAGTGCCAACGGTCTAGCGGCACTCAATGAGCAGTTCTTC.

At least ten counts were recorded for this clonotype. This chain joins TRBV28 and TRBJ2-5; 8 bases fit TRBD1. Germline V gene data show CDR1 as MDHEN and CDR2 as SYDVKM. This CDR3 has 14 amino acids. V lost 3 bases to trimming and J lost 5 bases; unmatched junction nucleotides: 5. The CDR3 DNA reads TGTGCCAGCAGTTTGGGACAGGAGGTCGAGACCCAGTACTTC. It encodes CASSLGQEVETQYF.

This clonotype has only a few counts. This chain joins TRBV6-5 and TRBJ2-3; D is perhaps TRBD1 (6 bases). The CDR3 contains 15 residues. V lost 2 bases to trimming and J lost 5 bases, with 14 bases between them. Germline V lookup: CDR1 MNHEY, CDR2 SVGAGI. CDR3 sequence reads: CASSYDRWGIDTQYF. In DNA form, the CDR3 reads TGTGCCAGCAGTTACGACAGGTGGGGAATAGATACGCAGTATTTT.

In its sample, this clonotype was seen many times. This chain connects TRBV12-3 or TRBV12-4 to TRBJ2-7, with unresolved D. The length of the CDR3 is 14 residues. Trimming left V 6 bases short and J 1 base short, with 13 bases between. The CDR3 DNA reads as TGTGCCAGCAGCCCCCGGTTGAAGTCCTACGAGCAGTACTTC. Translating gives CASSPRLKSYEQYF.

The sample holds many counts of this clonotype. This chain links TRBV29-1 with TRBJ2-1; D is ambiguous. From germline, CDR1 is SQVTM and CDR2 ANQGSEA. The CDR3 loop spans 12 amino acids. Trimming stripped 7 bases from V and 5 bases from J, with 12 bases between. This chain's CDR3 is CSDDDPNNEQFF. The DNA for the CDR3 is TGCAGCGACGACGACCCCAACAATGAGCAGTTCTTC.

The chain couples TRBV12-3 or TRBV12-4 to TRBJ2-7; the D gene could be TRBD1 or TRBD2 (6 bases each). The length of the CDR3 is 12 residues. Trimming pared 4 bases from V and 6 bases from J, leaving 10 bases between. This CDR3 reads CASSSGAPEQYF. CDR3 bases: TGTGCCAGCAGTTCGGGGGCTCCCGAGCAGTACTTC.

The chain combines TRBV29-1 with TRBJ2-7; D not certain. The CDR3 has 13 amino acids. With 4 bases removed from V and 0 bases from J, the gap between germline ends came to 10 bases. Looked up from germline, CDR1 is SQVTM and CDR2 is ANQGSEA. The CDR3 sequence is CSVVGFSSYEQYF. Here the CDR3 DNA reads TGCAGCGTTGTGGGTTTCAGCTCCTACGAGCAGTACTTC.